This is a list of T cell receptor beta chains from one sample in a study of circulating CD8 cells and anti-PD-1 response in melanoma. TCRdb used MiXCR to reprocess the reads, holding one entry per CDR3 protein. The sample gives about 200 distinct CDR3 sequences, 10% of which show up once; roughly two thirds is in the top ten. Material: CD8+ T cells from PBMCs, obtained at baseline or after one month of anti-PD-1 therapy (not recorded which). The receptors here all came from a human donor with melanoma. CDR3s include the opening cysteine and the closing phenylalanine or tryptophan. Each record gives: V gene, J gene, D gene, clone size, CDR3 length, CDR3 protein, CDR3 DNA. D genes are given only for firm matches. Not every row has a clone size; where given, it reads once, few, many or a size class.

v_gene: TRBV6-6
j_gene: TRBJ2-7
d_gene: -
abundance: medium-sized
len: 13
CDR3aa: CATGTEGLYEQYF
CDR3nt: TGTGCGACCGGGACGGAAGGGTTGTACGAGCAGTACTTC

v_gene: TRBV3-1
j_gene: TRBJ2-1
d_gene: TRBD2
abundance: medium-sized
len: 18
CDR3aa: CASSQVELTSGRADEQFF
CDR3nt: TGTGCCAGCAGCCAAGTCGAACTGACTAGCGGGAGGGCTGATGAGCAGTTCTTC

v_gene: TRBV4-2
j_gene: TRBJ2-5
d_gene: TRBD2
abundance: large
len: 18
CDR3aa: CASSPSWGTSGSLETQYF
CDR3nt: TGTGCCAGCAGCCCCTCCTGGGGGACTAGCGGGAGTCTGGAGACCCAGTACTTC

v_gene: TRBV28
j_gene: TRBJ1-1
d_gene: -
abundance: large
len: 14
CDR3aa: CASSLEPGDTEAFF
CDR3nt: TGTGCCAGCAGTTTAGAGCCCGGGGACACTGAAGCTTTCTTT

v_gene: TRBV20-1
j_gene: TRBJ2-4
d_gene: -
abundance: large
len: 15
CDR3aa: CSAPSLREIVNIQYF
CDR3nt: TGCAGTGCTCCCTCCCTAAGGGAAATAGTAAACATTCAGTACTTC

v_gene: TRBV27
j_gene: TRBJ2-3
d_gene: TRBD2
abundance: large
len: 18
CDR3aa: CASSFVSGRATSTDTQYF
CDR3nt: TGTGCCAGCAGTTTTGTTAGCGGGAGGGCCACTAGCACAGATACGCAGTATTTT

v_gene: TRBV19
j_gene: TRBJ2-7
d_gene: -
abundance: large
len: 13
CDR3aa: CASSPPAVGEQYF
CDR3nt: TGTGCCAGTAGTCCCCCCGCCGTCGGGGAGCAGTACTTC

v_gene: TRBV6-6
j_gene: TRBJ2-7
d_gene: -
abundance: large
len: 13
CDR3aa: CATRTEGLYEQYF
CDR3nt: TGTGCGACCCGGACGGAAGGGTTGTACGAGCAGTACTTC

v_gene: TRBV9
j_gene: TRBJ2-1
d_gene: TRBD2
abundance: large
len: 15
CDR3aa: CASSAPGEGYNEQFF
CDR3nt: TGTGCCAGCAGCGCCCCCGGGGAGGGCTACAATGAGCAGTTCTTC

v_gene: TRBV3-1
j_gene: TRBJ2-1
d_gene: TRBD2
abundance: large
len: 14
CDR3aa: CASSPGLAGFEQFF
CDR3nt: TGTGCCAGCAGCCCGGGACTAGCGGGATTTGAGCAGTTCTTC

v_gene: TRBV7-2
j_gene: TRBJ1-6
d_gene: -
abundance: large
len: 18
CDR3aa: CASSLGVIRGAYNSPLHF
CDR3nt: TGTGCCAGCAGCTTAGGGGTCATAAGGGGCGCCTATAATTCACCCCTCCACTTT

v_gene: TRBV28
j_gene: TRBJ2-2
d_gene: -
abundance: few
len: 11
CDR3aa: CASSKAGELFF
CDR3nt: TGTGCCAGCAGCAAGGCCGGGGAGCTGTTTTTT

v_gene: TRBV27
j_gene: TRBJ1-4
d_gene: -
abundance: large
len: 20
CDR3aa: CASRATSGGWRDATNEKLFF
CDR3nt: TGTGCCAGCAGAGCTACCTCAGGAGGATGGAGGGATGCAACTAATGAAAAACTGTTTTTT

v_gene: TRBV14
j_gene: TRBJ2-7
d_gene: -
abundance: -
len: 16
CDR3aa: CASSLLDKKIAYEQYF
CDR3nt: TGTGCCAGCAGCCTGCTGGATAAGAAAATAGCCTACGAGCAGTACTTC

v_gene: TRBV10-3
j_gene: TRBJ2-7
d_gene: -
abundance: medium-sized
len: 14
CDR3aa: CAIRPEEAIYEQYF
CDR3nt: TGTGCCATCAGACCAGAGGAGGCCATCTACGAGCAGTACTTC

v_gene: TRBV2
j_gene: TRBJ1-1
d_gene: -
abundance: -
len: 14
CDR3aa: CAARRGGENTGAFF
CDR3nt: TGTGCAGCACGCAGGGGAGGAGAGAACACTGGAGCTTTCTTT

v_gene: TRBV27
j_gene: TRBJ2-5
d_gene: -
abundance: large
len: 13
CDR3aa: CASSPSRRGTQYF
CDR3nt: TGTGCCAGCAGTCCCTCCCGACGGGGGACCCAGTACTTC

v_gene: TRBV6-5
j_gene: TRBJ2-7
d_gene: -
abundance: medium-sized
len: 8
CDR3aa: CASNEQYF
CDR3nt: TGTGCCAGCAACGAGCAGTACTTC

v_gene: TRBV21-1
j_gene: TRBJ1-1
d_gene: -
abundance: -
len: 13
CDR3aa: CASIPPTGPEAFF
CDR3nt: TGTGCCAGCATCCCCCCCACGGGGCCTGAAGCTTTCTTT

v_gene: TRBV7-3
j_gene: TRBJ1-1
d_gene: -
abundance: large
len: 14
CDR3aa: CASSLTGRVAEAFF
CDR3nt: TGTGCCAGCAGCTTAACCGGGAGGGTTGCTGAAGCTTTCTTT

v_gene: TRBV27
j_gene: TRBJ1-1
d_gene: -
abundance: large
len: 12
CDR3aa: CASMRGGTEAFF
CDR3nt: TGTGCCAGCATGAGGGGTGGCACTGAAGCTTTCTTT

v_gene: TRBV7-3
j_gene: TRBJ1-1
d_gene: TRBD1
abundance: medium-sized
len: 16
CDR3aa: CASSLRGTGMNTEAFF
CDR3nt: TGTGCCAGCAGCCTAAGGGGGACAGGGATGAACACTGAAGCTTTCTTT

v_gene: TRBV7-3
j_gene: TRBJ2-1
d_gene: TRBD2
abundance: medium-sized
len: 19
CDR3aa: CASSPHHREPGTRYNEQFF
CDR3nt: TGTGCCAGCAGCCCCCACCACCGGGAACCAGGGACTAGATACAATGAGCAGTTCTTC

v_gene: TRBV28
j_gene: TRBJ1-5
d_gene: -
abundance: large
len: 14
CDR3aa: CASSRGRGNQPQHF
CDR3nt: TGTGCCAGCAGTCGGGGCCGCGGCAATCAGCCCCAGCATTTT

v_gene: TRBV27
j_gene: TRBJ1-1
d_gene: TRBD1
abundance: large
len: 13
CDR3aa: CASSLTGSDEAFF
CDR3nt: TGTGCCAGCAGTTTGACAGGGAGTGATGAAGCTTTCTTT

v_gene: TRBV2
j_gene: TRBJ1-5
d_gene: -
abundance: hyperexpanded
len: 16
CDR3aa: CASESRPVYSNQPQHF
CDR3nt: TGTGCCAGCGAATCCCGTCCGGTTTATAGCAATCAGCCCCAGCATTTT

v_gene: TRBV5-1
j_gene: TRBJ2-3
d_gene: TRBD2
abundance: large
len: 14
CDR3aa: CASSTGLAGGRQYF
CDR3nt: TGCGCCAGCAGCACAGGACTAGCGGGGGGCAGGCAGTATTTT

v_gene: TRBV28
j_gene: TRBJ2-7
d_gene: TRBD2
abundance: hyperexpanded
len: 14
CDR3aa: CASSLLAGAYEQYF
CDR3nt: TGTGCCAGCAGTTTACTAGCGGGAGCCTACGAGCAGTACTTC

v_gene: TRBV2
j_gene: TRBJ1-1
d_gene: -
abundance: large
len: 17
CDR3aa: CASRVDKDRGWDTEAFF
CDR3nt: TGTGCCAGCAGGGTAGATAAAGACCGAGGGTGGGACACTGAAGCTTTCTTT

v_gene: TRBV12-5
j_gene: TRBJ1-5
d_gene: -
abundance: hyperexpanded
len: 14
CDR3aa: CASLFRQFNQPQHF
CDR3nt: TGTGCTAGCCTATTTAGACAGTTCAATCAGCCCCAGCATTTT

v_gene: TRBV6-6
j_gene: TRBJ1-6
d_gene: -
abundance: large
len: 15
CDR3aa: CATDLSGQYNSPLHF
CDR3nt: TGTGCCACCGACCTCTCCGGACAGTATAATTCACCCCTCCACTTT

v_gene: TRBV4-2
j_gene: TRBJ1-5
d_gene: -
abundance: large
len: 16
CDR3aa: CASSQELVAGNQPQHF
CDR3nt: TGTGCCAGCAGCCAAGAGCTCGTGGCAGGCAATCAGCCCCAGCATTTT

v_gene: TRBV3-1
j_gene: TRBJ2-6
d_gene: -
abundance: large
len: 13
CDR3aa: CASSGLGANVLTF
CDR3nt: TGTGCCAGCAGCGGGCTTGGGGCCAACGTCCTGACTTTC